This is a list of T cell receptor beta chains from one sample in a study of lymphopenia after photon versus proton radiotherapy. Produced via immunoSEQ multiplex PCR; TCRdb's table is partial and in-frame only. Here the sample spans 20,000 to 25,000 clones, around 90% being singletons. The source was peripheral blood, collected from a patient treated with proton-based radiotherapy. Receptor source: a woman aged 65 to 85 with pancreatic cancer. Some clones in this sample may be carry-over from other donors' samples. Each CDR3 is given with its conserved first and last residue. Each record gives: clone size, V gene, J gene, D gene, CDR3 protein, CDR3 DNA. D genes are given only for firm matches. Some rows have no size entry. The others give once, few or many, or a class for an expanded clone.

clone size: -
V gene: TRBV10-3
J gene: TRBJ2-7
D gene: TRBD2
CDR3 protein: CAIGGSGLAGGATYEQYF
CDR3 DNA: TGTGCCATCGGCGGTTCGGGACTAGCGGGAGGGGCGACCTACGAGCAGTACTTC

clone size: -
V gene: TRBV29-1
J gene: TRBJ1-2
D gene: -
CDR3 protein: CSVGSIRGSNYGYTF
CDR3 DNA: TGCAGCGTCGGATCTATCAGGGGCTCTAACTATGGCTACACCTTC

clone size: once
V gene: TRBV5-1
J gene: TRBJ2-3
D gene: TRBD2
CDR3 protein: CASSFGGTSVSTDTQYF
CDR3 DNA: TGCGCCAGCAGCTTCGGGGGGACTAGCGTTAGCACAGATACGCAGTATTTT

clone size: -
V gene: TRBV29-1
J gene: TRBJ2-5
D gene: -
CDR3 protein: CSAPGEGETQYF
CDR3 DNA: TGCAGCGCTCCGGGGGAAGGAGAGACCCAGTACTTC

clone size: -
V gene: TRBV7-3
J gene: TRBJ2-5
D gene: TRBD1
CDR3 protein: CASSRRQGEETQYF
CDR3 DNA: TGTGCCAGCAGCCGCCGACAGGGGGAAGAGACCCAGTACTTC

clone size: -
V gene: TRBV4-1
J gene: TRBJ2-2
D gene: -
CDR3 protein: CASSYHKGFRESTGELFF
CDR3 DNA: TGCGCCAGCAGCTACCATAAGGGGTTCCGGGAGAGCACCGGGGAGCTGTTTTTT

clone size: -
V gene: TRBV6-5
J gene: TRBJ1-1
D gene: -
CDR3 protein: CASSYEWDTEAFF
CDR3 DNA: TGTGCCAGCAGTTACGAATGGGACACTGAAGCTTTCTTT

clone size: -
V gene: TRBV28
J gene: TRBJ1-2
D gene: TRBD1
CDR3 protein: CASKATGGGYGYTF
CDR3 DNA: TGTGCCAGCAAGGCGACAGGGGGTGGCTATGGCTACACCTTC

clone size: once
V gene: TRBV6-6
J gene: TRBJ1-1
D gene: -
CDR3 protein: CASSYWGKGNTEAFF
CDR3 DNA: TGTGCCAGCAGTTACTGGGGGAAGGGGAACACTGAAGCTTTCTTT

clone size: -
V gene: TRBV6-6
J gene: TRBJ2-4
D gene: -
CDR3 protein: CASSYSGGSKNIQYF
CDR3 DNA: TGTGCCAGCAGTTACTCGGGCGGATCAAAAAACATTCAGTACTTC

clone size: -
V gene: TRBV2
J gene: TRBJ2-2
D gene: TRBD2
CDR3 protein: CASSVRSSGAGELFF
CDR3 DNA: TGTGCCAGCAGTGTTCGGTCTAGCGGGGCCGGGGAGCTGTTTTTT

clone size: -
V gene: TRBV4-2
J gene: TRBJ1-1
D gene: -
CDR3 protein: CASSQDQDTEAFF
CDR3 DNA: TGTGCCAGCAGCCAAGATCAAGACACTGAAGCTTTCTTT

clone size: -
V gene: TRBV11-2
J gene: TRBJ2-7
D gene: -
CDR3 protein: CASSLDPGGSYEQYF
CDR3 DNA: TGTGCCAGCAGCTTAGATCCAGGAGGTTCCTACGAGCAGTACTTC

clone size: -
V gene: TRBV18
J gene: TRBJ1-5
D gene: TRBD1
CDR3 protein: CASSPSGGGKPQHF
CDR3 DNA: TGTGCCAGCTCACCATCAGGGGGCGGGAAGCCCCAGCATTTT

clone size: -
V gene: TRBV4-2
J gene: TRBJ1-2
D gene: TRBD1
CDR3 protein: CASSQVGTGATNYGYTF
CDR3 DNA: TGTGCCAGCAGCCAAGTGGGTACAGGGGCCACTAACTATGGCTACACCTTC

clone size: few
V gene: TRBV28
J gene: TRBJ2-1
D gene: TRBD2
CDR3 protein: CASSPLGLAESSYNEQFF
CDR3 DNA: TGTGCCAGCAGTCCCCTGGGGCTAGCGGAAAGCTCCTACAATGAGCAGTTCTTC

clone size: -
V gene: TRBV19
J gene: TRBJ2-7
D gene: TRBD1
CDR3 protein: CASSAPGQSNQQYF
CDR3 DNA: TGTGCCAGTAGTGCCCCGGGACAGTCTAACCAGCAGTACTTC

clone size: -
V gene: TRBV2
J gene: TRBJ2-7
D gene: -
CDR3 protein: CASSGRTEPYEQYF
CDR3 DNA: TGTGCCAGCAGTGGGCGGACGGAACCCTACGAGCAGTACTTC

clone size: -
V gene: TRBV6-1
J gene: TRBJ2-5
D gene: -
CDR3 protein: CASSEAMEETQYF
CDR3 DNA: TGTGCCAGCAGTGAAGCGATGGAGGAGACCCAGTACTTC

clone size: -
V gene: TRBV7-2
J gene: TRBJ2-1
D gene: -
CDR3 protein: CASSLPGGEQFF
CDR3 DNA: TGTGCCAGCAGCTTACCCGGAGGCGAGCAGTTCTTC

clone size: -
V gene: TRBV25-1
J gene: TRBJ2-3
D gene: TRBD1
CDR3 protein: CASRGQGSDTQYF
CDR3 DNA: TGTGCCAGCAGGGGACAGGGATCAGATACGCAGTATTTT

clone size: -
V gene: TRBV30
J gene: TRBJ2-7
D gene: -
CDR3 protein: CAWSGNGAYYEQYF
CDR3 DNA: TGTGCCTGGAGTGGTAATGGGGCATACTACGAGCAGTACTTC

clone size: once
V gene: TRBV2
J gene: TRBJ2-2
D gene: -
CDR3 protein: CASNGGITGELFF
CDR3 DNA: TGTGCCAGCAATGGGGGGATCACCGGGGAGCTGTTTTTT

clone size: -
V gene: TRBV27
J gene: TRBJ2-3
D gene: TRBD2
CDR3 protein: CASNRLAGVLDTQYF
CDR3 DNA: TGTGCCAGCAATCGACTAGCGGGAGTATTGGATACGCAGTATTTT